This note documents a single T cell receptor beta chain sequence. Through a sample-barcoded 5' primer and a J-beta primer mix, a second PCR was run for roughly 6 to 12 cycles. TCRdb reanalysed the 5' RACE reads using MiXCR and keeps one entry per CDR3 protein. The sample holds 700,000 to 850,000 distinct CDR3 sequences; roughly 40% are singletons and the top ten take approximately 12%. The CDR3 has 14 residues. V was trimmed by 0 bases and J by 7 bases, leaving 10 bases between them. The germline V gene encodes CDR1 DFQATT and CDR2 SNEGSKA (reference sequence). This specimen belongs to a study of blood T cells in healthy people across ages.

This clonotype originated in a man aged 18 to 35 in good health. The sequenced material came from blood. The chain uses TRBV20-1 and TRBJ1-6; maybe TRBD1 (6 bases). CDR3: CSARDARGNSPLHF. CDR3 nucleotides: TGCAGTGCTAGAGATGCCAGGGGCAATTCACCCCTCCACTTT.